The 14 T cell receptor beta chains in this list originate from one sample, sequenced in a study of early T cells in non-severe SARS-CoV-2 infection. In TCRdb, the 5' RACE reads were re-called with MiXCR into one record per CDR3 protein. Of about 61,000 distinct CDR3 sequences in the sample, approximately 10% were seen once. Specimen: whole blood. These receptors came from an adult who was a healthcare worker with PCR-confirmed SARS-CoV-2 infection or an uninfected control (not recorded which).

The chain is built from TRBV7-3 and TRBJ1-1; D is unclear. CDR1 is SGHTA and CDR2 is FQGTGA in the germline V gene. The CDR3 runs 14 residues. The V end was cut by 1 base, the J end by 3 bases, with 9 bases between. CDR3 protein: CASSLNGWDTEAFF. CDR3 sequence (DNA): TGTGCCAGCAGCTTAAATGGCTGGGACACTGAAGCTTTCTTT.

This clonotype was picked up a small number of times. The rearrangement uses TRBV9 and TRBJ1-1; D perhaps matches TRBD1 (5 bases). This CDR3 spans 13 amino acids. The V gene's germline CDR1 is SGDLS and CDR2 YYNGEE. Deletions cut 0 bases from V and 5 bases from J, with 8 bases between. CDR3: CASSVGGKTEAFF. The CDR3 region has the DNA TGTGCCAGCAGCGTAGGGGGGAAGACTGAAGCTTTCTTT.

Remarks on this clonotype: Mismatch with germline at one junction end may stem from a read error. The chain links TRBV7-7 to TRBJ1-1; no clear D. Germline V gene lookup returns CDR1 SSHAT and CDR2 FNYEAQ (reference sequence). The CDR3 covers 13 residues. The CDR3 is CASSLGLGSEAFF. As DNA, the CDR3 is TGTGCTAGCAGCTTAGGGCTGGGCAGTGAAGCTTTCTTT.

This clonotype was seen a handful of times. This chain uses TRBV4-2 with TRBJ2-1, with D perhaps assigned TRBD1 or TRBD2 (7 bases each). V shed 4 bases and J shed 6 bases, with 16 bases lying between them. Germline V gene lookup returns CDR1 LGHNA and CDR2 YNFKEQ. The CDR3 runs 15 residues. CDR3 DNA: TGTGCCAGCAGCCCGGAGGGGAGGGGGCCCAATGAGCAGTTCTTC. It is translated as CASSPEGRGPNEQFF.

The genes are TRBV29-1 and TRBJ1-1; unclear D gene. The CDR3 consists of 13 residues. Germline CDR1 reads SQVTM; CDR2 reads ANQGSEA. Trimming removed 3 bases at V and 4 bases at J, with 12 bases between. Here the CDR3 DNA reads TGCAGCGTTGAGCCGACCTGGGGCACTGAAGCTTTCTTT. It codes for CSVEPTWGTEAFF.

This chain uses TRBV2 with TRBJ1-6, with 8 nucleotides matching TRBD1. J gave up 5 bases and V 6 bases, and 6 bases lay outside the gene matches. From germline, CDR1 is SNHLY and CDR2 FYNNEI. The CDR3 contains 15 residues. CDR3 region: CASRETGVDNSPLHF. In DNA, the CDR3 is TGTGCCAGCAGGGAGACAGGGGTCGATAATTCACCCCTCCACTTT.

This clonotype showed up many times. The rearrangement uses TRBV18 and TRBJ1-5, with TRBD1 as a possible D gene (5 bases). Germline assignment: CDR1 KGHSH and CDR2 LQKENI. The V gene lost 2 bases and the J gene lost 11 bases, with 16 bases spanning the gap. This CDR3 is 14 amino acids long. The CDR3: CASSPKGDSMSQHF. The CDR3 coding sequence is TGTGCCAGCTCACCAAAAGGTGACAGCATGTCCCAGCATTTT.

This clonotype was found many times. The CDR3 nucleotides are TGTGCCAGCAGCGCAGCCGTAGGGAGGACTAGCGGCTACGAGCAGTACTTC. This translates into CASSAAVGRTSGYEQYF. The V gene is TRBV27, the J gene TRBJ2-7; 10 bases agree with TRBD2. V was pared by 6 bases and J by 3 bases, with 14 bases of the junction left unmatched. This CDR3 contains 17 residues. Looked up from germline, CDR1 is MNHEY and CDR2 is SMNVEV (reference sequence).

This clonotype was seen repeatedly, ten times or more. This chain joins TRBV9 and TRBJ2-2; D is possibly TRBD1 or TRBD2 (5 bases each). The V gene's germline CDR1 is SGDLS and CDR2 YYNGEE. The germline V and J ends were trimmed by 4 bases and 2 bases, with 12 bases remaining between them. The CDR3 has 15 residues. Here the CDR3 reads CASSRGQGNTGELFF. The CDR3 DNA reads TGTGCCAGCAGCCGCGGGCAGGGTAACACCGGGGAGCTGTTTTTT.

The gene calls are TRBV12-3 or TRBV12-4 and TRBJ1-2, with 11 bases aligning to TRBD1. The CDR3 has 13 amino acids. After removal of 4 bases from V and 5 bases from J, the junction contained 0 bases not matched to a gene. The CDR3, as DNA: TGTGCCAGCAGTTGGGACAGGGGGTATGGCTACACCTTC. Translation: CASSWDRGYGYTF.

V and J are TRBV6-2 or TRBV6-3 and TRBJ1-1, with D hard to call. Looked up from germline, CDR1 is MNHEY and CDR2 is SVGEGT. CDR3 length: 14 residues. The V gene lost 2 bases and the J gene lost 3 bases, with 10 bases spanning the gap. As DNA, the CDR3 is TGTGCCAGCAGTTACGCCACCGATTACACTGAAGCTTTCTTT. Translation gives CASSYATDYTEAFF.

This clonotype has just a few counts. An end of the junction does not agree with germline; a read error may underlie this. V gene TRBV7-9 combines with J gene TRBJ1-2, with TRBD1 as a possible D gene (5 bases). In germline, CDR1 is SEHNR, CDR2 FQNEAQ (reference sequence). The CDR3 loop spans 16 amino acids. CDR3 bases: TGTGCCAGCGAGGAGACAGCTTCATATGGCGACTATGGCCACACCTTC. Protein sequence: CASEETASYGDYGHTF.

The CDR3 region is CASSPSGRNTGELFF. The CDR3 coding sequence is TGTGCCAGCAGTCCAAGCGGGAGGAACACCGGGGAGCTGTTTTTT. V usage is TRBV12-3 or TRBV12-4 and J usage is TRBJ2-2, with TRBD2 identical over 8 bases. V shed 5 bases and J 1 base; nucleotides not matched to a gene: 3. The CDR3 is made up of 15 amino acids.

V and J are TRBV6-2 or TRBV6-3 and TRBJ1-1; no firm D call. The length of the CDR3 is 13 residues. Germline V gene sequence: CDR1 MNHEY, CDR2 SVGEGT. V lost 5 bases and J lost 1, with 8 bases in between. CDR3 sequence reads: CASSPYQNTEAFF. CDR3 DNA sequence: TGTGCCAGCAGTCCATATCAGAACACTGAAGCTTTCTTT.